The rows below give T cell receptor beta chains drawn from one sample of a study of T cells and Merkel cell carcinoma outcomes. Profiling relied on immunoSEQ multiplex PCR, and the TCRdb table lists in-frame clones only, not all of them. The table records about 1,900 clones, over 90% of them present only once. The sequenced sample was tumor tissue from Merkel cell carcinoma. These receptors were collected from a human donor with Merkel cell carcinoma. Each CDR3 is given with its conserved first and last residue. The order of the fields is clone size, D gene, J gene, V gene, CDR3 DNA, CDR3 protein. A D gene is named only where the DNA matches it firmly. Size tells how often a clone was seen (once, few, many) or the class of an expanded clone, and some rows leave it out.

clone_size: -
d_call: TRBD1
j_call: TRBJ1-5
v_call: TRBV28
cdr3_nt: TGTGCCAGCAGCTCGTCAGGGGGTCAGCCCCAGCATTTT
cdr3_aa: CASSSSGGQPQHF

clone_size: -
d_call: -
j_call: TRBJ2-1
v_call: TRBV25-1
cdr3_nt: TGTGCCAGCAGTCTCCAGGGAGATGAGCAGTTCTTC
cdr3_aa: CASSLQGDEQFF

clone_size: once
d_call: TRBD1
j_call: TRBJ1-1
v_call: TRBV29-1
cdr3_nt: TGCAGCGTTGAATGGGACAGGGGAACTGAAGCTTTCTTT
cdr3_aa: CSVEWDRGTEAFF

clone_size: -
d_call: -
j_call: TRBJ1-1
v_call: TRBV14
cdr3_nt: TGTGCCAGCAGCCTGGCGGGAATGAACACTGAAGCTTTCTTT
cdr3_aa: CASSLAGMNTEAFF

clone_size: -
d_call: TRBD2
j_call: TRBJ2-7
v_call: TRBV4-2
cdr3_nt: TGTGCCAGCAGTCAAACTAGCGGGAACTCCTACGAGCAGTACTTC
cdr3_aa: CASSQTSGNSYEQYF

clone_size: -
d_call: -
j_call: TRBJ2-3
v_call: TRBV9
cdr3_nt: TGTGCCAGCAGCGGTTTCACAGATACGCAGTATTTT
cdr3_aa: CASSGFTDTQYF

clone_size: -
d_call: -
j_call: TRBJ2-7
v_call: TRBV4-3
cdr3_nt: TGCGCCAGCAGCCAACGTTATATCCCCCTCTACGAGCAGTACTTC
cdr3_aa: CASSQRYIPLYEQYF

clone_size: -
d_call: -
j_call: TRBJ1-2
v_call: TRBV23-1
cdr3_nt: TGCGCCAGCAGCCCCAAGAAGGGAGGATATGGCTACACCTTC
cdr3_aa: CASSPKKGGYGYTF

clone_size: -
d_call: -
j_call: TRBJ1-4
v_call: TRBV6-6
cdr3_nt: TGTGCCAGCAGTCACTTACAGGAAAAACTGTTTTTT
cdr3_aa: CASSHLQEKLFF

clone_size: -
d_call: TRBD1
j_call: TRBJ1-4
v_call: TRBV5-6
cdr3_nt: TGTGCCAGCAGGAAGACAGGGGAAAATGAAAAACTGTTTTTT
cdr3_aa: CASRKTGENEKLFF

clone_size: -
d_call: -
j_call: TRBJ2-2
v_call: TRBV7-3
cdr3_nt: TGTGCCAGCAGCTTATTCGACGGGGAGCTGTTTTTT
cdr3_aa: CASSLFDGELFF

clone_size: -
d_call: -
j_call: TRBJ2-7
v_call: TRBV5-1
cdr3_nt: TGCGCCAGCAGCTTTGGGTACGAGCAGTACTTC
cdr3_aa: CASSFGYEQYF

clone_size: -
d_call: TRBD1
j_call: TRBJ1-5
v_call: TRBV11-3
cdr3_nt: TGTGCCAGCAGCCCGACAGGGATCGAGCCCCAGCATTTT
cdr3_aa: CASSPTGIEPQHF

clone_size: -
d_call: -
j_call: TRBJ2-1
v_call: TRBV19
cdr3_nt: TGTGCCAGTAGTAAAGGTGCGGAGCCCTACAATGAGCAGTTCTTC
cdr3_aa: CASSKGAEPYNEQFF

clone_size: -
d_call: TRBD1
j_call: TRBJ1-2
v_call: TRBV19
cdr3_nt: TGTGCCAGTAGTACGGGGACAGGGGACGGCTACACCTTC
cdr3_aa: CASSTGTGDGYTF

clone_size: once
d_call: -
j_call: TRBJ1-2
v_call: TRBV11-2
cdr3_nt: TGTGCCAGCAGACCCTGGGGGGACACCCAGTATGGCTACACCTTC
cdr3_aa: CASRPWGDTQYGYTF

clone_size: -
d_call: -
j_call: TRBJ1-1
v_call: TRBV27
cdr3_nt: TGTGCCAGCAGTTTTCAAAGTCAAGCTTTCTTT
cdr3_aa: CASSFQSQAFF

clone_size: -
d_call: TRBD1
j_call: TRBJ2-1
v_call: TRBV12-5
cdr3_nt: TGTGCTAGTGCCTCCCGAGACAGGGGCTACAATGAGCAGTTCTTC
cdr3_aa: CASASRDRGYNEQFF

clone_size: -
d_call: -
j_call: TRBJ2-2
v_call: TRBV7-3
cdr3_nt: TGTGCCAGCAGCGGGGAGGTCGGGGAGCTGTTTTTT
cdr3_aa: CASSGEVGELFF

clone_size: -
d_call: -
j_call: TRBJ2-5
v_call: TRBV6-1
cdr3_nt: TGTGCCAGCAGTGAAAGACGCAAAGAGACCCAGTACTTC
cdr3_aa: CASSERRKETQYF

clone_size: -
d_call: -
j_call: TRBJ2-2
v_call: TRBV9
cdr3_nt: TGTGCCAGCAGCCTCAGTAGTGGGGGCACCGGGGAGCTGTTTTTT
cdr3_aa: CASSLSSGGTGELFF

clone_size: -
d_call: -
j_call: TRBJ2-7
v_call: TRBV23-1
cdr3_nt: TGCGCCAACCCCCAGGCCGATACTCAATACGAGCAGTACTTC
cdr3_aa: CANPQADTQYEQYF

clone_size: -
d_call: TRBD2
j_call: TRBJ2-1
v_call: TRBV18
cdr3_nt: TGTGCCAGCTCACTAGGACTAGCGGGGCTGAATGAGCAGTTCTTC
cdr3_aa: CASSLGLAGLNEQFF

clone_size: once
d_call: -
j_call: TRBJ1-1
v_call: TRBV5-1
cdr3_nt: TGCGCCAGCAGCGTAGAAGGTAGCATGAACACTGAAGCTTTCTTT
cdr3_aa: CASSVEGSMNTEAFF

clone_size: -
d_call: TRBD1
j_call: TRBJ1-1
v_call: TRBV27
cdr3_nt: TGTGCCAGCAGATCGGACAGGGTGGCTTTCTTT
cdr3_aa: CASRSDRVAFF

clone_size: -
d_call: -
j_call: TRBJ2-2
v_call: TRBV7-9
cdr3_nt: TGTGCCAGCAGGGTCTGGGGCCTGAACACCGGGGAGCTGTTTTTT
cdr3_aa: CASRVWGLNTGELFF

clone_size: -
d_call: -
j_call: TRBJ1-1
v_call: TRBV7-9
cdr3_nt: TGTGCCAGCAGCTTAGTCAACCGAAGGGTCACTGAAGCTTTCTTT
cdr3_aa: CASSLVNRRVTEAFF

clone_size: -
d_call: -
j_call: TRBJ2-5
v_call: TRBV6-5
cdr3_nt: TGTGCCAGCAGTTACTCGCTTGAGGGGCGTGAGACCCAGTACTTC
cdr3_aa: CASSYSLEGRETQYF